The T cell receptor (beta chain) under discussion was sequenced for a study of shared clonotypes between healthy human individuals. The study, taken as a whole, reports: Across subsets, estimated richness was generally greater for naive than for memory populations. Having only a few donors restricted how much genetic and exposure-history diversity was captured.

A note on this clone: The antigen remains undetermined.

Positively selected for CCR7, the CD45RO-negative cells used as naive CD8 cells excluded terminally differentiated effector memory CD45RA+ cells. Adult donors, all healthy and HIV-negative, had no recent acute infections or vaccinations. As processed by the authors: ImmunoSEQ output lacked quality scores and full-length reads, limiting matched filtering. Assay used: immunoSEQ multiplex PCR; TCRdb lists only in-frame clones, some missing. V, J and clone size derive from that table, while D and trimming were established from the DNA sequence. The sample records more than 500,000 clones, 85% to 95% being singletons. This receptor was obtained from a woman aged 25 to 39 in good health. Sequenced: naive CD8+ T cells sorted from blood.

CDR3 loop: CASSLEVGNSYEQYF. CDR3 in DNA: TGTGCCAGCAGCTTAGAGGTAGGGAACTCCTACGAGCAGTACTTC. This rearrangement joins TRBV11-2 to TRBJ2-7, with D uncertain. The CDR3 is made up of 15 amino acids. V lost 0 bases and J 0 bases, leaving 9 bases between the germline ends. Germline-derived CDR1 and CDR2 are SGHAT and FQNNGV.